These 17 T cell receptor beta chains were sequenced from one sample in a study of shared clonotypes between healthy human individuals. The protocol was immunoSEQ multiplex PCR, while the TCRdb copy is restricted to in-frame clones and leaves out a portion. The table has millions of clones, approximately 94% seen once. Material: naive CD4+ T cells sorted from blood. Subset meaning: CD45RA+ positively selected. The origin of the receptors is a man younger than 35 in good health.

Remarks on this clone: The sample contains more than one DNA sequence encoding this CDR3. The rearrangement links TRBV5-4 to TRBJ2-1; D remains ambiguous. This CDR3 is 12 amino acids long. The germline V and J ends were trimmed by 0 bases and 6 bases, with 4 bases remaining between them. Germline V gene lookup returns CDR1 SGHNT and CDR2 YYREEE (reference sequence). This CDR3 is CASSLALNEQFF. The CDR3 DNA follows: TGTGCCAGCAGCTTGGCCCTCAATGAGCAGTTCTTC.

This rearrangement joins TRBV7-9 to TRBJ2-2, with 7 bases that match TRBD2. Germline V gene data show CDR1 as SEHNR and CDR2 as FQNEAQ (reference sequence). The CDR3 is 18 amino acids. With V trimmed by 5 bases and J by 2 bases, 14 bases remained unmatched. CDR3 nucleotides: TGTGCCAGCAGCAAATTACTGGGGCCTAGCGGTAACACCGGGGAGCTGTTTTTT. Translating it yields CASSKLLGPSGNTGELFF.

A note on this clone: Because the CDR3's place on the DNA is in doubt, the DNA is left out and the CDR3 is given as listed by TCRdb. J is TRBJ2-7 and V is TRBV6-5; the listed D gene, TRBD1, was not tested against the DNA. The length of the CDR3 is 14 amino acids, counting both ends. In germline, CDR1 is MNHEY, CDR2 SVGAGI. CDR3 amino acids: CASSTSTGSYEQYF.

This chain uses TRBV28 with TRBJ1-6; D remains ambiguous. Germline CDR1 MDHEN, CDR2 SYDVKM. The CDR3 is made up of 12 amino acids. The ends were cut back, 3 bases at V and 9 bases at J, with 6 bases in the middle. CDR3 in amino acids: CASSLVGSPLHF. CDR3 in DNA: TGTGCCAGCAGTTTGGTGGGTTCACCCCTCCACTTT.

This clone was recorded once. This chain links TRBV21-1 with TRBJ2-2; the table's TRBD2 call for D was not verified on the DNA. TRBV21-1 is reported as a pseudogene. This CDR3 is 14 amino acids long. DNA of the CDR3: TGTGCCCCCACTGAGGCCACGAACACCGGGGAGCTGTTTTTT. Translated: CAPTEATNTGELFF.

The chain employs TRBV28 and TRBJ1-4; D gene unclear. The CDR3 covers 14 residues. Germline CDR1 MDHEN, CDR2 SYDVKM. The V gene lost 5 bases and the J gene lost 0 bases, with 7 bases spanning the gap. CDR3 bases: TGTGCCAGCAGTGTGCATTCAACTAATGAAAAACTGTTTTTT. Its translation is CASSVHSTNEKLFF.

The chain joins TRBV10-3 to TRBJ2-6; no definite D call. The CDR3 is 12 residues long. The germline gives CDR1 ENHRY, CDR2 SYGVKD. Trimming left V 9 bases short and J 0 bases short, with 3 bases between. CDR3 loop: CAMYSGANVLTF. The CDR3 nucleotides read TGTGCCATGTACTCTGGGGCCAACGTCCTGACTTTC.

The CDR3 region has the DNA TGCGCCAGCAGCTCGGACGGCTTGAATTCACCCCTCCACTTT. Protein: CASSSDGLNSPLHF. V and J are TRBV5-1 and TRBJ1-6; no definite D call. Germline CDR1 is SGHRS and CDR2 is YFSETQ. The CDR3 extends over 14 amino acids. Trimming shortened V by 3 bases and J by 7 bases, and 11 bases separated the two germline ends.

The chain links TRBV5-8 to TRBJ2-1, with a tentative D call TRBD2 (5 bases). This CDR3 spans 15 amino acids. CDR1 SGHTS and CDR2 YDEGEE come from the germline V gene. V was trimmed by 2 bases and J by 1 base, leaving 10 bases between them. The CDR3 sequence: CASSFEGESYNEQFF. CDR3 nucleotide sequence: TGTGCCAGCAGCTTTGAGGGAGAGTCCTACAATGAGCAGTTCTTC.

This chain connects TRBV5-6 to TRBJ1-5; D remains ambiguous. The germline V gene has CDR1 SGHDT and CDR2 YYEEEE. This CDR3 has 17 residues. V was trimmed by 0 bases and J by 2 bases, leaving 15 bases between them. CDR3 DNA sequence: TGTGCCAGCAGCTTGGCGGGATCCGGCGGTGGCAATCAGCCCCAGCATTTT. Translation gives CASSLAGSGGGNQPQHF.

The V and J genes are TRBV7-2 and TRBJ1-1; no clear D gene. The CDR3 has 14 amino acids. V was shortened by 0 bases and J by 3 bases, with 8 bases between the two germline ends. CDR1 is SGHTA and CDR2 is FQGNSA in the germline V gene. Written as DNA, the CDR3 is TGTGCCAGCAGCTTAGCCTACCTAGACACTGAAGCTTTCTTT. It encodes CASSLAYLDTEAFF. The full variable domain, in which reference TRBV7-2 and TRBJ1-1 provide the parts outside the CDR3, is GAGVSQSPSNKVTEKGKDVELRCDPISGHTALYWYRQSLGQGLEFLIYFQGNSAPDKSGLPSDRFSAERTGGSVSTLTIQRTQQEDSAVYLCASSLAYLDTEAFFGQGTRLTVV.

V gene TRBV18 combines with J gene TRBJ2-7; D gene unclear. Per the germline V gene, CDR1 is KGHSH and CDR2 is LQKENI. The CDR3 length is 14 residues. Trimming removed 4 bases at V and 7 bases at J, with 17 bases between. Here the CDR3 reads CASSLAGSPREQYF. As DNA, the CDR3 is TGTGCCAGCTCACTGGCCGGGTCCCCTAGGGAGCAGTACTTC.

This clone appeared a single time. J is TRBJ2-7 and V is TRBV2; D is unresolved. This CDR3 has 15 residues. The germline CDR1 and CDR2 sequences are SNHLY and FYNNEI. V was trimmed by 4 bases and J by 0 bases, leaving 13 bases between them. The chain's CDR3 is CASSVGVSSSYEQYF. DNA of the CDR3: TGTGCCAGCAGTGTGGGCGTATCGAGCTCCTACGAGCAGTACTTC.

The CDR3 reads CSVMTDSYEQYF. The CDR3 bases are TGCAGCGTCATGACGGATTCCTACGAGCAGTACTTC. The J gene is TRBJ2-7, the V gene TRBV29-1; D remains unclear. CDR1 and CDR2 from the germline V gene are SQVTM and ANQGSEA. V lost 6 bases, J lost 1 base, and 10 bases lay in between. The CDR3 has 12 residues.

The count of this clone is one. V and J are TRBV11-2 and TRBJ1-6, with unresolved D. CDR1 is SGHAT and CDR2 is FQNNGV in the germline V gene. The CDR3 runs to 14 residues. The V gene lost 5 bases and the J gene lost 9 bases, with 14 bases spanning the gap. CDR3 amino acids: CASSPGVGGSPLHF. The CDR3 nucleotides read TGTGCCAGCAGCCCCGGGGTCGGCGGTTCACCCCTCCACTTT.

J is TRBJ2-7 and V is TRBV9, with 7 bases fitting TRBD1. CDR3 size: 15 residues. The germline gives CDR1 SGDLS, CDR2 YYNGEE. Trimming took 3 bases from V and 3 from J; bases not matched to a gene: 9. The CDR3: CASSGPPGQSYEQYF. In DNA, the CDR3 is TGTGCCAGCAGCGGTCCCCCGGGACAGAGCTACGAGCAGTACTTC.

V gene TRBV5-1 combines with J gene TRBJ2-1; a possible D gene is TRBD2 (5 bases). The CDR3 loop spans 16 amino acids. Trimming removed 1 base at V and 7 bases at J, with 18 bases between. Per germline, CDR1 SGHRS and CDR2 YFSETQ. The CDR3 coding sequence is TGCGCCAGCAGCTTGAGGTTAGACGGGGTAAAGAATGAGCAGTTCTTC. Translating gives CASSLRLDGVKNEQFF.